The present entry profiles one T cell receptor beta chain with its context. CDR3 length: 14 residues. The J segment lost 3 bases and the V segment lost 4 bases, leaving 6 bases of the junction unmatched. CDR1 is MNHEY and CDR2 is SVGEGT in the germline V gene. The sample originates from a study of blood T cell repertoires in COVID-19. Study background: Collection of acute and convalescent COVID-19 samples took place in the United States, Italy and Spain. Nucleic acid was either cDNA or gDNA, and it came from T cells, B-cell-depleted T cells, or PBMCs.

Original data processing: Amplification of reference gene primers was used by the study to estimate nucleated cell counts. Libraries were prepared by immunoSEQ multiplex PCR; TCRdb keeps only in-frame clonotypes and omits some of them. That table gives V, J and clone size, and the DNA gave D and trimming. The table shows tens of thousands of clones, with approximately 71% occurring only once. The J gene is TRBJ2-7, the V gene TRBV6-2 or TRBV6-3; 7 positions match TRBD2. Material for sequencing was peripheral blood. The TCR originated in a woman in her fifties or sixties with acute or convalescent COVID-19. As DNA, the CDR3 is TGTGCCAGCAGTTTAGCGGGCCTCCTCTACGAGCAGTACTTC. It is translated as CASSLAGLLYEQYF.